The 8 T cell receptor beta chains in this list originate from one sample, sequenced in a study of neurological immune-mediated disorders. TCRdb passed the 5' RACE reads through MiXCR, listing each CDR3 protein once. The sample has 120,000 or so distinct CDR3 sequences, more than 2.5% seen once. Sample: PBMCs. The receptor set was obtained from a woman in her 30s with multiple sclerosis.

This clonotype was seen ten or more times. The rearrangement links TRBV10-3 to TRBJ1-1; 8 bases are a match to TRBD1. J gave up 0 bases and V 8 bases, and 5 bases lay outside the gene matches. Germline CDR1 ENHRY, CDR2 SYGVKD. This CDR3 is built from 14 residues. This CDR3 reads CAIGTTGVNTEAFF. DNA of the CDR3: TGTGCCATCGGAACGACAGGGGTGAACACTGAAGCTTTCTTT.

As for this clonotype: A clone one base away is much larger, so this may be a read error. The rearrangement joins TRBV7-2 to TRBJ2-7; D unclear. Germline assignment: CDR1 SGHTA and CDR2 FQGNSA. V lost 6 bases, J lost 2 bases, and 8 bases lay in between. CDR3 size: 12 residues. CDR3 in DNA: TGTGCCAGCAGATCGATTACCTACGAGCAGTACTTC. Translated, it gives CASRSITYEQYF. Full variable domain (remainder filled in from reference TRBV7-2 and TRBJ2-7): GAGVSQSPSNKVTEKGKDVELRCDPISGHTALYWYRQSLGQGLEFLIYFQGNSAPDKSGLPSDRFSAERTGGSVSTLTIQRTQQEDSAVYLCASRSITYEQYFGPGTRLTVT.

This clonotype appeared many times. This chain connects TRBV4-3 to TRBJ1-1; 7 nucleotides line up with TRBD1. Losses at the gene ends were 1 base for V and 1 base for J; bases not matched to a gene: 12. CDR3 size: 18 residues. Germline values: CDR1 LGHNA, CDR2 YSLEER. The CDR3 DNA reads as TGCGCCAGCAGCCAAGCCCTCCGGGACAGATGGGGGAACACTGAAGCTTTCTTT. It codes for CASSQALRDRWGNTEAFF.

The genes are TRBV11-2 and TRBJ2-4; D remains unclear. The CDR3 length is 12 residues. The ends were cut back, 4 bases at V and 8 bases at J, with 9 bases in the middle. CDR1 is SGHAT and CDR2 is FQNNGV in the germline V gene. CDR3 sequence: CASSSHTDIQYF. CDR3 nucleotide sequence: TGTGCCAGCAGCTCCCACACGGACATTCAGTACTTC.

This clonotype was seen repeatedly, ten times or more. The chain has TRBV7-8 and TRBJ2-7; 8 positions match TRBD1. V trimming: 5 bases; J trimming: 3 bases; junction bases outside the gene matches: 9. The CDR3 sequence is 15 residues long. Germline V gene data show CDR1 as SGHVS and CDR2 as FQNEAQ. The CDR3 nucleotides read TGTGCCAGCAGCCCGACGGGACAGGTCTTCTACGAGCAGTACTTC. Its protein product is CASSPTGQVFYEQYF.

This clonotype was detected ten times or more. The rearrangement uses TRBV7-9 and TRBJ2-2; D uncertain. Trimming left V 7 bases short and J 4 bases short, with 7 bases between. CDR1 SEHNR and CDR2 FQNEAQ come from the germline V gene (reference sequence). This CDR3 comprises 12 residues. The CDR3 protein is CASIDTTGELFF. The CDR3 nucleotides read TGTGCCAGCATCGACACCACCGGGGAGCTGTTTTTT.

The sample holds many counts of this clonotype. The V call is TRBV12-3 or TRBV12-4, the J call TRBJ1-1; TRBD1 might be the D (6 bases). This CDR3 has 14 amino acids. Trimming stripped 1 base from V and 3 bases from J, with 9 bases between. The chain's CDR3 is CASSLGRGYTEAFF. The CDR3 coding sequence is TGTGCCAGCAGTTTAGGCAGGGGATACACTGAAGCTTTCTTT.

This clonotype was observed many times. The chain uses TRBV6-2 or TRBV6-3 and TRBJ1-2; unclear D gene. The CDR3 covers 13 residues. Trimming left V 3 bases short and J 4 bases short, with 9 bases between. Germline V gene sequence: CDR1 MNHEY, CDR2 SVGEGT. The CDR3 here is CASSYAGPYGYTF. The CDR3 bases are TGTGCCAGCAGTTATGCGGGCCCCTATGGCTACACCTTC.